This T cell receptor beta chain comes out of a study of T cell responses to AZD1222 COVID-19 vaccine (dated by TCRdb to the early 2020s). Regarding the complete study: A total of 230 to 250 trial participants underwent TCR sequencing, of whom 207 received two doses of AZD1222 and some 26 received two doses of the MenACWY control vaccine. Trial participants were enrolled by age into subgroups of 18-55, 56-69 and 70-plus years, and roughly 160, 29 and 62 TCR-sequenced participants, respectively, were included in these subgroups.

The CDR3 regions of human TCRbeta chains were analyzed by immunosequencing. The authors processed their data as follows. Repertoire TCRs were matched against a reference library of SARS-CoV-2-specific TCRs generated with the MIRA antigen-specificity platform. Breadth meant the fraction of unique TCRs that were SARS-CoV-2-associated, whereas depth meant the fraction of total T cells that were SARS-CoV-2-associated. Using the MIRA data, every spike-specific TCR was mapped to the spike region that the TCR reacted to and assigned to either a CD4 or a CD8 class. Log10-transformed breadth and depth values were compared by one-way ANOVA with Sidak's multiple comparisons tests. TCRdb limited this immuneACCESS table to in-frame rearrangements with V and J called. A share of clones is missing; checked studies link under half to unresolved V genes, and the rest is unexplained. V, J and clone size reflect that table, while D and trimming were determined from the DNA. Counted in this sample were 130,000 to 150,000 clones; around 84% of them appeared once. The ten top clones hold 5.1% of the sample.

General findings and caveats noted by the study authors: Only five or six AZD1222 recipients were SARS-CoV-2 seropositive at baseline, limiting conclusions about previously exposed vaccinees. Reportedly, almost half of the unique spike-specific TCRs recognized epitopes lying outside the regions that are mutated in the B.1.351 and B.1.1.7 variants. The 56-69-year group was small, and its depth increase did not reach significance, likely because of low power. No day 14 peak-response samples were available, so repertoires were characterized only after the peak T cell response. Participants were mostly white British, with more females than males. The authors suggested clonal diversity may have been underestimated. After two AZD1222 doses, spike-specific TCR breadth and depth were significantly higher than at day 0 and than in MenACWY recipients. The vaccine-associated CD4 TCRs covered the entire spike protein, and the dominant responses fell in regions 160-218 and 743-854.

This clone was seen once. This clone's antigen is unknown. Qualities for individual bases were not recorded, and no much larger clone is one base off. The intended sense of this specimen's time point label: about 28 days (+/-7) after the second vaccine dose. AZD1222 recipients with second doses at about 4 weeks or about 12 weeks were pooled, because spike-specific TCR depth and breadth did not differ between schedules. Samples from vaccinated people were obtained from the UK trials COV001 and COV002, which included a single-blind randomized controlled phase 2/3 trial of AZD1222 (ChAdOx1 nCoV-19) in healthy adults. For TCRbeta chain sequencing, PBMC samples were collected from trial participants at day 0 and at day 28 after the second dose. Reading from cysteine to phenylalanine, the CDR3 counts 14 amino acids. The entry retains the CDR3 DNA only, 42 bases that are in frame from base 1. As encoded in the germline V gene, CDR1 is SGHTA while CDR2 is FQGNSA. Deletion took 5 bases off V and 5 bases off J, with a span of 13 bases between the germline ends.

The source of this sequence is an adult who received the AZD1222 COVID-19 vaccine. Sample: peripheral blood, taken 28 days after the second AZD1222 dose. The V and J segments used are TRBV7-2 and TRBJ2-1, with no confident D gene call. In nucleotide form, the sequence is TGTGCCAGCAGCCTCACCGGCCTGAACAATGAGCAGTTCTTC. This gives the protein CASSLTGLNNEQFF.